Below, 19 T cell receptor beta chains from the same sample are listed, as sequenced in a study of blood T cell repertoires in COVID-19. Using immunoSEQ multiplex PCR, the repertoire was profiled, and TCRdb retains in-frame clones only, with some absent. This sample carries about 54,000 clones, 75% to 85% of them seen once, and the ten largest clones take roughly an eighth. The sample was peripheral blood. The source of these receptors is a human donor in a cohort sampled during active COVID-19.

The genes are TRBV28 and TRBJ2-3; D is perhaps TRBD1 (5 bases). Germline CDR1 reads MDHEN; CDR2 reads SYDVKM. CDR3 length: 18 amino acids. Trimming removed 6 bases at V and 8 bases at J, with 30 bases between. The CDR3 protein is CASSQYPPGAQGVGTQYF. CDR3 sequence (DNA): TGTGCCAGCAGCCAATATCCCCCCGGTGCGCAGGGTGTGGGTACGCAGTATTTT.

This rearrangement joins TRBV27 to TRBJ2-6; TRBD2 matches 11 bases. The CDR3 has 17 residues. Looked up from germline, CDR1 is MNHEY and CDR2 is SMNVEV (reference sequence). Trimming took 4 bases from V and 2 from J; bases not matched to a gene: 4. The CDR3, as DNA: TGTGCCAGCAGTTACCTAGCGGGAGGTACTGGGGCCAACGTCCTGACTTTC. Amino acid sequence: CASSYLAGGTGANVLTF.

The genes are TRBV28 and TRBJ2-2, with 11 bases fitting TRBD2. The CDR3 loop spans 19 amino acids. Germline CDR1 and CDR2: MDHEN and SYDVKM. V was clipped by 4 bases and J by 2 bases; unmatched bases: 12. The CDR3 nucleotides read TGTGCCAGCAGTTCCCCTTCGGGACTAGCGGCAACTAACACCGGGGAGCTGTTTTTT. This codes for CASSSPSGLAATNTGELFF.

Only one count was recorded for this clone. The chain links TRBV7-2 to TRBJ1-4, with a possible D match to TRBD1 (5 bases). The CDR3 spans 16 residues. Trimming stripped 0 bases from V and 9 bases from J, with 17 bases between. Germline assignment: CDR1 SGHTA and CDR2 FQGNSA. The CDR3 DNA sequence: TGTGCCAGCAGCTTAGCCGGAGGGGTCAAGTGGAAAAAACTGTTTTTT. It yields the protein CASSLAGGVKWKKLFF.

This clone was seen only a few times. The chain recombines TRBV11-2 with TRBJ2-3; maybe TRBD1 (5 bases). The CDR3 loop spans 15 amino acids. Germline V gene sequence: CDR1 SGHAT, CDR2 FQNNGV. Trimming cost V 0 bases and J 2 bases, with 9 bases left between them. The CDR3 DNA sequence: TGTGCCAGCAGCTTAGATATAGGGGCCACAGATACGCAGTATTTT. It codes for CASSLDIGATDTQYF.

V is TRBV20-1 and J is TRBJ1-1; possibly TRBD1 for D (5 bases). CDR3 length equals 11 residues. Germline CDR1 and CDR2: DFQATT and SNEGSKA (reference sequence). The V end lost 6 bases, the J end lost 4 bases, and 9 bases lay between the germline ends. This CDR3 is CSAPTVTEAFF. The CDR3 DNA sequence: TGCAGTGCACCGACAGTCACTGAAGCTTTCTTT.

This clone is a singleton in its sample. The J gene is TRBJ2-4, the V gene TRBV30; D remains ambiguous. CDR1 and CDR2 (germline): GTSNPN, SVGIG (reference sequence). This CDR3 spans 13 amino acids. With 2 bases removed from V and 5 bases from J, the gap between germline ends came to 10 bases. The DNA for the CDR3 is TGTGCCTGGAGTATCGGTGTCGAAAACATTCAGTACTTC. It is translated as CAWSIGVENIQYF.

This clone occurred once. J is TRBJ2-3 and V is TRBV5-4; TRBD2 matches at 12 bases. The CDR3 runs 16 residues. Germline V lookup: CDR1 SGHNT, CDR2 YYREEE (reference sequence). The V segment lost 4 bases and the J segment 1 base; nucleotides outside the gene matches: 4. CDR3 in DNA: TGTGCCAGCAGCCCGGGACTAGCGGGCCGCACAGATACGCAGTATTTT. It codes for CASSPGLAGRTDTQYF.

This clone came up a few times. The CDR3 protein is CASSGFDEQYF. Here the CDR3 DNA reads TGTGCCAGCTCCGGGTTCGACGAGCAGTACTTC. The rearrangement links TRBV18 to TRBJ2-7; no clear D gene. This CDR3 is 11 amino acids long. Germline values: CDR1 KGHSH, CDR2 LQKENI. Trimming took 6 bases from V and 5 from J, leaving 8 bases between them.

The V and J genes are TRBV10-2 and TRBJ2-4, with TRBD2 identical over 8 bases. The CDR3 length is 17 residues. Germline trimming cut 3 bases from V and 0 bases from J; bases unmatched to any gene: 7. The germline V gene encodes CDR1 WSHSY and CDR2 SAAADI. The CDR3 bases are TGCGCCAGCAGTGACCTAGCGGGCGTCCTAGCCAAAAACATTCAGTACTTC. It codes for CASSDLAGVLAKNIQYF.

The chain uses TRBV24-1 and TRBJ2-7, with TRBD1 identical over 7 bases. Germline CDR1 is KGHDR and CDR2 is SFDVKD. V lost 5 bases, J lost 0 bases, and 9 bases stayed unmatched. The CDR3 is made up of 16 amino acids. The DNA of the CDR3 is TGTGCCACCAGTGCTACAGGACAGGAGAGCTCCTACGAGCAGTACTTC. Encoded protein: CATSATGQESSYEQYF.

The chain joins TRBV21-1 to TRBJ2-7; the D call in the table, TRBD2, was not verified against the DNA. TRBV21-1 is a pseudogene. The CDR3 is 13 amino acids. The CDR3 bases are TGTGCCAGCAGCAAAGTGGGCGGGAGGGGGCAGTACTTC. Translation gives CASSKVGGRGQYF.

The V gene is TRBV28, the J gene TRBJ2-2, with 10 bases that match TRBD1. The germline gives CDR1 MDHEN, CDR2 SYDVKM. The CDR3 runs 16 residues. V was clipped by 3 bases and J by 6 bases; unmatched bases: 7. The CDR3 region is CASSFGTGVPPGELFF. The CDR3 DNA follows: TGTGCCAGCAGTTTTGGGACAGGGGTTCCCCCCGGGGAGCTGTTTTTT.

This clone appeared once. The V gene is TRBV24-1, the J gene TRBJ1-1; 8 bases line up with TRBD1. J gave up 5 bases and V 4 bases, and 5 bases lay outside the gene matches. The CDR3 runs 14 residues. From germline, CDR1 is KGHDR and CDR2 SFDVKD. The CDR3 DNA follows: TGTGCCACCAGTGACGCACAGGGGGGTACTGAAGCTTTCTTT. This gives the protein CATSDAQGGTEAFF.

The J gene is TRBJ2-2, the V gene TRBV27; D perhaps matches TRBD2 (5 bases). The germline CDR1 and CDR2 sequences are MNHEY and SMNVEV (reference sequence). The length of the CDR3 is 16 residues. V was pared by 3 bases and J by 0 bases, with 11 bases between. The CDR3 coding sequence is TGTGCCAGCAGTTTCCCGGCCGGGACGAACACCGGGGAGCTGTTTTTT. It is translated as CASSFPAGTNTGELFF.

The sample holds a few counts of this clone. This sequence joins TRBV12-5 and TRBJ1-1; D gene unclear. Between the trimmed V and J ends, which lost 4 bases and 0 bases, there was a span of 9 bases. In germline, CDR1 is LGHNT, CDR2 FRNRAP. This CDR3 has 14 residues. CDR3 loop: CASGSRELNTEAFF. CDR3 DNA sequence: TGTGCTAGTGGTTCGCGGGAATTGAACACTGAAGCTTTCTTT.

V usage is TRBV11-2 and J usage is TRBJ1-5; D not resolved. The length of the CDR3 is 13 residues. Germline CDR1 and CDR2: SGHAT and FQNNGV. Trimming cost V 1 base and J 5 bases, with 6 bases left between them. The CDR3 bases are TGTGCCAGCAGCTTAGGTGGCTATCAGCCCCAGCATTTT. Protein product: CASSLGGYQPQHF.

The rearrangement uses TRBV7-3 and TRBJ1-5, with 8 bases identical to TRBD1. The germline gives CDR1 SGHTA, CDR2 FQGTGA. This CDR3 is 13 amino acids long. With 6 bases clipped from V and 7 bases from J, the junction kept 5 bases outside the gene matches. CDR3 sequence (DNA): TGTGCCAGCAGTCAGGGGGCTCACCAGCCCCAGCATTTT. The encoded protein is CASSQGAHQPQHF.

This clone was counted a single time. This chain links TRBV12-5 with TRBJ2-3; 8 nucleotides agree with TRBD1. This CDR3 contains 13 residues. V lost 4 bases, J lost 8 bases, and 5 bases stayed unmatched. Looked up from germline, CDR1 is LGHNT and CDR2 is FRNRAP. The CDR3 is CASGSYTGGTQYF. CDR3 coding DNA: TGTGCTAGTGGTTCGTATACAGGGGGTACGCAGTATTTT.